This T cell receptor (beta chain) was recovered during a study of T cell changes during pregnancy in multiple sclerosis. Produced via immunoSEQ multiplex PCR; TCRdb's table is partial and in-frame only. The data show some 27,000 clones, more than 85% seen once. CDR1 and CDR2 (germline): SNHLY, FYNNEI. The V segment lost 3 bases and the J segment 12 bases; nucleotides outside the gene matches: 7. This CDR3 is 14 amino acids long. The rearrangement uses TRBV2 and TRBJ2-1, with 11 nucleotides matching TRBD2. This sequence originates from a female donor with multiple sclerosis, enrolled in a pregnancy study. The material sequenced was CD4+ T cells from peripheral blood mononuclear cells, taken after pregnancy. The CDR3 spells CASSDTSGSLGQFF. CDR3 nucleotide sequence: TGTGCCAGCAGTGACACTAGCGGGAGCCTCGGGCAGTTCTTC.